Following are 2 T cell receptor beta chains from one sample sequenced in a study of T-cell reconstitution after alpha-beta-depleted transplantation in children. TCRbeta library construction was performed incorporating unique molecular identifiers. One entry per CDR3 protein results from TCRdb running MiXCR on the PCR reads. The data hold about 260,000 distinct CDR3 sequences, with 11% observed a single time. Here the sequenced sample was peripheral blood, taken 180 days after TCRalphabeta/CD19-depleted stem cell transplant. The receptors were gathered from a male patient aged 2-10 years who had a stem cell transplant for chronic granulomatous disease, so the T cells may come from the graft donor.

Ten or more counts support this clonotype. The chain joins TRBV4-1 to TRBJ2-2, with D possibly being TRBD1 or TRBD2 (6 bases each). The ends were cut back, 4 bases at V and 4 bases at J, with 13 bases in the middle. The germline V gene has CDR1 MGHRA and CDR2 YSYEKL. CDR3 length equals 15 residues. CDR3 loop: CASSLLGGATGELFF. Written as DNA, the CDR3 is TGCGCCAGCAGCCTTCTCGGGGGCGCCACCGGGGAGCTGTTTTTT.

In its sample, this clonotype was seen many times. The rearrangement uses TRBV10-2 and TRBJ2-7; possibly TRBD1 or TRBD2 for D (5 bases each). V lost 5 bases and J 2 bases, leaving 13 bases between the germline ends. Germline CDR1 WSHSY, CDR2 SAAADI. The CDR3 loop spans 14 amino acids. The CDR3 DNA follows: TGCGCCAGCAGTCCGCCGGGACCGACCTACGAGCAGTACTTC. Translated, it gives CASSPPGPTYEQYF.